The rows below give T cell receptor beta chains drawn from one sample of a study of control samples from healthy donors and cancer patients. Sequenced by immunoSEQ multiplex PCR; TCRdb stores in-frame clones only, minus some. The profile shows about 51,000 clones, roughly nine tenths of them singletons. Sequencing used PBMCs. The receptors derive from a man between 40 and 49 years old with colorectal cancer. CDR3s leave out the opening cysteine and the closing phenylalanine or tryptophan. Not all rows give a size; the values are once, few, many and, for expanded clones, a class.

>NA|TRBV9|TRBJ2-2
ASSVVDRGTGELF
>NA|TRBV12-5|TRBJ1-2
ASGLTGGGYT
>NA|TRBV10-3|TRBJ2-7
AISESGGTYEQY
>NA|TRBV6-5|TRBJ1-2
ASRVLTGIGYT
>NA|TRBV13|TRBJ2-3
ASSFRTEGGTDTQY
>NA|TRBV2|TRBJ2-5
ASSEGSSAETQY
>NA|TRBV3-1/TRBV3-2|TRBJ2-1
ASSLLETEPL
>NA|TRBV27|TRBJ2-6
ASSYGGSGANVLT
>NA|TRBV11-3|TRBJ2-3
ASSLDPSGRPYRTDTQY
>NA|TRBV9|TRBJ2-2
ASSVARVRGTGELF
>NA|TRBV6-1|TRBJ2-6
ASSERQRVSSGANVLT
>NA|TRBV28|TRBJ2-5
ASSTQGAKTQY
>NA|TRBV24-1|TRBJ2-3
ATSDRTANTDTQY
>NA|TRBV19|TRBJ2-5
ASSLTQTPETQY
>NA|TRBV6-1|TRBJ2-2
ASSERGQGWANTGELF
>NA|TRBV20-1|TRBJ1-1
SAVTGTEAF
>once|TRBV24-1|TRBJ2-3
ATSDSSGTDTQY
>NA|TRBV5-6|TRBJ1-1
ASSLGDAPPEAF
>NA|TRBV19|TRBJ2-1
ASSTTGVFYNEQF
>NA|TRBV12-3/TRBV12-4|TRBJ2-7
ASSLEGRIEQY
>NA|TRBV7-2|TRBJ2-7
ASSKEGGGSYEQY
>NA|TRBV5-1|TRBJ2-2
ASSLNTGELF
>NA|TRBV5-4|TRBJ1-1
ASSLGSPREAF
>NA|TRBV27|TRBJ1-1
ASRLTGTANTEAF
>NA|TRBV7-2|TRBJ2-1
AGTLAEVYNEQF
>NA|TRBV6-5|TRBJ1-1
ASPRLRNTEAF
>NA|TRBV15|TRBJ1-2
ATSPDRGRGYT
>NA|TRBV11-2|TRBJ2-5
ASSPLSPVAETQY
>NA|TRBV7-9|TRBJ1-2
ASGQENYGYT
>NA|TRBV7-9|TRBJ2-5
ASSSTVQGPWETQY
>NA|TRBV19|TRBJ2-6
ASSRQGSYSGANVLT
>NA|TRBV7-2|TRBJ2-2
ASSPTGRGGGGELF
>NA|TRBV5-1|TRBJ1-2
ASSGANYGYT
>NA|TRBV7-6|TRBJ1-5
ASTQAPGFNQPQH
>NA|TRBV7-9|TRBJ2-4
ASSLRGFDKNIQY
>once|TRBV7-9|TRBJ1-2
ASSLGATGTPYGYT
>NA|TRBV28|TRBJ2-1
ASTTRGISSREQF
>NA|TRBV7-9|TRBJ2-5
ASSSRQGEETQY
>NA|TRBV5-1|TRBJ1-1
ASSPGTGNTEAF
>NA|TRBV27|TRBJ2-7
ASSGRSYEQY
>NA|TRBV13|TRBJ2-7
ASSWIGGLNYEQY